This TCR beta chain was found in a study of PD-L1 blockade in urothelial cancer. In the study overall: Specimens of blood held a median count of roughly 130,000 T cells.

The CDR3 extends over 15 amino acids. Germline CDR1 is SGDLS and CDR2 is YYNGEE. The V and J ends lost 5 bases and 4 bases, in that order; junction bases with no gene match: 7. Only in-frame clones appear in the TCRdb table, and some are missing; sequencing was by immunoSEQ multiplex PCR. The sample records approximately 79,000 clones, 85% being singletons. This sample's time point: pretreatment peripheral blood. This receptor was obtained from a man in his forties with urothelial cancer. The sample here was PBMCs, taken around atezolizumab (anti-PD-L1) treatment. The chain carries TRBV9 and TRBJ2-2, with 8 bases that match TRBD2. CDR3 sequence: CASRVLAEGTGELFF. The CDR3 nucleotides read TGTGCCAGCAGGGTACTAGCGGAGGGCACCGGGGAGCTGTTTTTT.